This T cell receptor beta chain was recovered during a study of blood T cells in healthy people across ages. With regard to this clonotype: One end of the junction fails to match germline, which may point to a read error.

CDR1 and CDR2 from the germline V gene are LNHNV and YYDKDF (reference sequence). This CDR3 region has 17 residues. For the second PCR, which ran for 7 to 11 cycles, a sample-barcoded 5' primer and a J-beta primer mix were used. TCRdb recomputed calls from the 5' RACE reads with MiXCR, one row per CDR3 protein. There are more than 550,000 distinct CDR3 sequences in the sample; about 20% occur only once, and 20% to 25% lies in the top ten. The source is an older man in good health. The sample was blood. The chain links TRBV15 to TRBJ2-2, with 10 bases identical to TRBD2. DNA of the CDR3: TGTGCCACCCGCAGCGGGGGGGCCAGGTTTGACACCGGGGAGCTGTTTTTT. Its protein is CATRSGGARFDTGELFF.